Listed below are T cell receptor beta chains from one sample, sequenced in a study of Ad26.COV2.S vaccination and SARS-CoV-2 variants. Repertoires were generated with immunoSEQ multiplex PCR, while TCRdb's copy carries only in-frame clones and drops some. The table has around 300,000 clones, about 89% seen once; the top ten hold around 5%. The sequences come from peripheral blood, collected in a trial of Ad26.COV2.S vaccine versus placebo. These receptors were collected from a person aged 18-60 years who received the Ad26.COV2.S COVID-19 vaccine or a placebo. CDR3s include the opening cysteine and the closing phenylalanine or tryptophan. A D gene is named only where the DNA matches it firmly. Not all rows give a size; the values are once, few, many and, for expanded clones, a class.

TRBD1	TRBJ2-7	TRBV28	NA	CASRDRGGHEQYF	TGTGCCAGCAGAGACAGGGGCGGTCACGAGCAGTACTTC
TRBD2	TRBJ2-7	TRBV2	NA	CASSEALRKAGGYEQYF	TGTGCCAGCAGTGAAGCGCTTCGGAAAGCGGGAGGGTACGAGCAGTACTTC
NA	TRBJ1-1	TRBV7-2	NA	CATHMGPNTEAFF	TGTGCCACCCATATGGGTCCGAACACTGAAGCTTTCTTT
NA	TRBJ2-7	TRBV7-9	NA	CASSLGAALYEQYF	TGTGCCAGCAGCTTAGGGGCAGCTCTCTACGAGCAGTACTTC
NA	TRBJ2-1	TRBV19	NA	CASSKVGALFDEQFF	TGTGCCAGTAGTAAGGTGGGGGCGCTTTTTGATGAGCAGTTCTTC
TRBD1	TRBJ2-5	TRBV5-1	NA	CASSPRTGQETQYF	TGCGCCAGCAGCCCCCGGACAGGGCAAGAGACCCAGTACTTC
TRBD1	TRBJ2-3	TRBV7-9	NA	CASSSGTGSDTQYF	TGTGCCAGCAGTTCCGGGACAGGTTCCGATACGCAGTATTTT
NA	TRBJ1-3	TRBV7-9	NA	CASSFGQGSGNTIYF	NA
TRBD1	TRBJ2-1	TRBV4-1	NA	CASSQEENDRGKRIF	TGCGCCAGCAGCCAAGAAGAGAATGACAGGGGTAAACGGATCTTC
NA	TRBJ2-3	TRBV7-9	few	CASSLGGRGTDTQYF	TGTGCCAGCAGCTTAGGGGGAAGGGGGACAGATACGCAGTATTTT
TRBD1	TRBJ1-1	TRBV11-1	NA	CASSLDRGLAEAFF	TGTGCCAGCAGCTTAGACAGGGGGCTGGCTGAAGCTTTCTTT
NA	TRBJ2-1	TRBV7-2	NA	CASSFPGPGSYNEQFF	TGTGCCAGCAGCTTTCCGGGACCAGGATCCTACAATGAGCAGTTCTTC
TRBD1	TRBJ1-2	TRBV6-5	NA	CASSSYRGAGYGYTF	TGTGCCAGCAGTTCCTACAGGGGGGCGGGCTATGGCTACACCTTC
NA	TRBJ2-2	TRBV13	NA	CASSPRGGRNTGELFF	TGTGCCAGCAGCCCTCGAGGAGGGAGAAACACCGGGGAGCTGTTTTTT
NA	TRBJ1-1	TRBV5-5	NA	CASSLQRINTEAFF	TGTGCCAGCAGCTTACAACGGATTAACACTGAAGCTTTCTTT
NA	TRBJ1-6	TRBV30	NA	CAWSAVVKSSYNSPLHF	TGTGCCTGGAGTGCCGTGGTCAAGAGCTCCTATAATTCACCCCTCCACTTT